This TCR beta chain was retrieved from a study of cytomegalovirus exposure and HLA in healthy donors. Study outcomes and limitations: Listed as cytomegalovirus-associated were 150 to 200 TCR beta chains. CMV serostatus was the sole immune exposure data available.

The CDR3 runs 13 residues. V was clipped by 4 bases and J by 8 bases, with 11 bases between them. CDR1 is SNHLY, CDR2 FYNNEI, per germline. The PCR ran on 60 Vbeta and 13 Jbeta primers. This table comes from immunoSEQ multiplex PCR, and its TCRdb copy is limited to in-frame clones, with some not included. The sample has more than 95,000 clones, roughly a tenth seen once. Of note for this clone: Antigen specificity is unknown.

The clonotype comes from a man aged 35-49 years in good health and CMV-seropositive. Sequencing used PBMCs. The chain uses TRBV2 and TRBJ1-4; D is uncertain. The CDR3 DNA reads TGTGCCAGCAGTGTTGACCGGGAAGAAAAACTGTTTTTT. It is translated as CASSVDREEKLFF.